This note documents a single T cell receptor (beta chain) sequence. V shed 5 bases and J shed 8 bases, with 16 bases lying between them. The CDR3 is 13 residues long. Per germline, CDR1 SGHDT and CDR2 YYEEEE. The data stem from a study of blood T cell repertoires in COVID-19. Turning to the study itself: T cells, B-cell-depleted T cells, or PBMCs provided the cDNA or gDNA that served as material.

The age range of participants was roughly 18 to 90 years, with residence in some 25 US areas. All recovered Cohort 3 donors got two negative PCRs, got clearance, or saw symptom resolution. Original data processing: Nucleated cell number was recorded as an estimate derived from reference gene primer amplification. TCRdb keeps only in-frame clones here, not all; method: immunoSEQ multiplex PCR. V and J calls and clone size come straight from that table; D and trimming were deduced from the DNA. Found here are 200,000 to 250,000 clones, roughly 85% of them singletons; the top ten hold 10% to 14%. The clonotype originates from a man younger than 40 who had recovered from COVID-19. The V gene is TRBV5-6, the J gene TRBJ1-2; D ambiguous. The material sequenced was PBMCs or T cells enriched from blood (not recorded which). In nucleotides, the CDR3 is TGTGCCAGCAGAACGGGCACCTCGGGAGGCTACACCTTC. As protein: CASRTGTSGGYTF.